The entry below describes one TCR beta chain. Its recognized antigen is unknown. The sample holds no much larger clone one base away, and base qualities are not on file. The data belong to a study of blood T cell repertoires in COVID-19 (dated by TCRdb to 2018 to 2020). Notes on the research overall: Collaborator samples came from the United States, Italy and Spain and covered acute and convalescent phases of COVID-19. The material from the prospective study consisted of cDNA or gDNA derived from T cells, B-cell-depleted T cells, or PBMCs. The dataset comprised deeply sampled blood TCRbeta repertoires from subjects exposed to, actively infected with, or recovered from COVID-19. A freely available public database, intended as a resource for researchers studying the immune response to SARS-CoV-2, is where the repertoires were released. Samples came from the ongoing ImmuneRACE study (first 160 participants) plus 1,254 subjects from 6 global collaborators. A de-identified subject ID, COVID-19 status, age in years and sex were almost always included in the sample metadata. HLA class I and class II types, where available, came from metadata supplied by the sample provider rather than from assay-based typing. Beyond this particular receptor, the publication reports: The quantity of clinical and demographic metadata differed by source and by participant and was supplied without curation.

A second Seattle source provided samples from volunteer blood donors who had recovered from COVID-19. Whole blood was collected in K2EDTA tubes by collaborating institutions according to the institutions' own protocols. For TCRbeta analysis, collaborators shipped samples as frozen whole blood, isolated PBMCs, or DNA extracted from either of those sample types. Measured from the cysteine to the phenylalanine, the CDR3 is 15 residues long. The sequence is cut down to CDR3 DNA, 45 bases in frame from base 1. CDR1 and CDR2, per the germline V gene (reference sequence), are MNHNY and SVGAGI. The V end gives up 7 bases and the J end 0 bases, leaving 7 bases in the junction not matched to a gene. The immunoSEQ Assay, a bias-controlled multiplex PCR, was used to amplify TCRbeta CDR3 regions from genomic DNA. In the paper's pipeline: The number of nucleated cells in each sample was estimated from the amplification of reference gene primers within the assay. To quantify the absolute abundance of each unique TCRbeta CDR3 rearrangement, sequence reads were collapsed and filtered. For each sample, productive Simpson clonality was calculated by taking the square root of Simpson's diversity index across productive rearrangements. TCRdb's version of the immuneACCESS table is confined to in-frame rearrangements and falls short of the full clone set. An unresolved V gene accounts for under half of the shortfall where checked; the remainder is of unknown origin. The V and J calls and clone size come from that table; D and trimming were worked out from the DNA. The sample records about 250,000 clones, 89% of which are singletons. Jointly, the top ten make up approximately 0.85% of the sample.

This chain is built from TRBV6-6 and TRBJ2-7; 9 bases in between match TRBD1. The origin of this receptor is a woman between 40 and 55 years old who had recovered from COVID-19. Specimen: peripheral blood. The CDR3: CASTPGQGISYEQYF. The nucleotide sequence reads TGTGCCAGCACCCCGGGACAGGGAATCTCCTACGAGCAGTACTTC.